The 24 T cell receptor beta chains reported below all come from one sample, sequenced in a study of blood T cells in healthy people across ages. Using a J-beta primer mix together with a sample-barcoded 5' primer, a second PCR was run for roughly 7 to 12 cycles. TCRdb analysed the 5' RACE reads with MiXCR anew, one entry per CDR3 protein. The sample comprises about 780,000 distinct CDR3 sequences, 46% of which are singletons, and 15% to 20% rests with the top ten. Source material: blood. The receptors were gathered from an elderly man in good health.

V gene TRBV24-1 combines with J gene TRBJ2-5, with D hard to call. The germline V gene has CDR1 KGHDR and CDR2 SFDVKD. The CDR3 length is 12 residues. V dropped 4 bases and J dropped 11 bases, with 13 bases sitting between them. The CDR3 region has the DNA TGTGCCACCAGTGAGAATACGAATGAGCAGTACTTC. Its protein is CATSENTNEQYF.

The chain joins TRBV7-2 to TRBJ2-7; the D gene is possibly TRBD1 (6 bases). From germline, CDR1 is SGHTA and CDR2 FQGNSA. V lost 4 bases and J lost 6, with 19 bases in between. There are 15 residues in the CDR3. The CDR3 spells CASSSLAGVASEQYF. Written as DNA, the CDR3 is TGTGCCAGCAGCTCCCTGGCAGGGGTGGCCTCCGAGCAGTACTTC.

The chain uses TRBV5-4 and TRBJ2-1; 8 nucleotides align to TRBD2. Trimming at V came to 3 bases and at J to 13 bases, leaving 18 bases not matched to a gene. The CDR3 has 16 amino acids. Germline V gene sequence: CDR1 SGHNT, CDR2 YYREEE (reference sequence). CDR3 coding DNA: TGTGCCAGCAGCTCGGGAGCGGGAGACCGTAGAGAGACCCAGTTCTTC. Translation gives CASSSGAGDRRETQFF.

The V and J genes are TRBV12-3 or TRBV12-4 and TRBJ2-1; 7 bases align to TRBD1. The CDR3 extends over 17 amino acids. J was trimmed by 5 bases and V by 4 bases; bases with no gene match: 14. The CDR3 DNA reads as TGTGCCAGCAGTTCGAGGGGTACCGGGACAGAGAACAATGAGCAGTTCTTC. Residues: CASSSRGTGTENNEQFF.

As for this clonotype: Compared with germline, one end of the junction differs, possibly owing to a read error. V usage is TRBV7-6 and J usage is TRBJ2-1; D gene uncertain. CDR1 is SGHVS, CDR2 FNYEAQ, per germline. The CDR3 sequence is 15 residues long. The CDR3 here is CACSSLKHQYNEQFF. The CDR3 DNA is TGTGCCTGCAGCTCCCTAAAGCACCAATACAATGAGCAGTTCTTC.

This CDR3 reads CASSLRSGGGRSEQYF. DNA of the CDR3: TGTGCCAGCAGTTTACGATCGGGGGGCGGGCGGTCCGAGCAGTACTTC. The chain carries TRBV27 and TRBJ2-7; TRBD2 is a possible D gene (7 bases). V lost 2 bases, J lost 6 bases, and 20 bases lay in between. The CDR3 covers 16 residues. The germline gives CDR1 MNHEY, CDR2 SMNVEV (reference sequence).

V and J are TRBV5-1 and TRBJ2-4, with 7 bases fitting TRBD2. Looked up from germline, CDR1 is SGHRS and CDR2 is YFSETQ. The CDR3 consists of 14 residues. V lost 3 bases and J lost 8; bases outside the gene matches: 8. CDR3 region: CASSSGLGPYIQYF. In nucleotides, the CDR3 is TGCGCCAGCAGCTCAGGACTAGGGCCTTACATTCAGTACTTC.

This clonotype was recorded a few times. The chain couples TRBV20-1 to TRBJ2-1; D is possibly TRBD2 (6 bases). Germline values: CDR1 DFQATT, CDR2 SNEGSKA (reference sequence). The CDR3 spans 14 residues. Trimming stripped 2 bases from V and 4 bases from J, with 12 bases between. This CDR3 reads CSARPSGTYNEQFF. In DNA form, the CDR3 reads TGCAGTGCTAGACCTTCCGGGACTTACAATGAGCAGTTCTTC.

There are a few counts of this clonotype. A much larger clone differs from this one at a single base, so this may be a read error. V gene TRBV29-1 combines with J gene TRBJ2-7, with D perhaps matching TRBD1 (6 bases). This CDR3 spans 13 amino acids. Looked up from germline, CDR1 is SQVTM and CDR2 is ANQGSEA. Trimming took 7 bases from V and 3 from J, leaving 16 bases between them. Here the CDR3 DNA reads TGCAGCGGGGTACAGGGAACACTCTACGAGCAGTACTTC. It yields the protein CSGVQGTLYEQYF.

This sequence joins TRBV27 and TRBJ1-5; possible D gene TRBD1, 5 bases. CDR1 is MNHEY and CDR2 is SMNVEV in the germline V gene (reference sequence). The CDR3 sequence is 16 residues long. The V gene lost 8 bases and the J gene lost 2 bases, with 19 bases spanning the gap. The CDR3 protein is CASAAQGEWGNQPQHF. DNA of the CDR3: TGTGCCAGCGCTGCTCAAGGGGAGTGGGGCAATCAGCCCCAGCATTTT.

This clonotype was detected ten times or more. The chain has TRBV6-5 and TRBJ2-1; 7 bases map to TRBD2. CDR3 length equals 13 residues. CDR1 MNHEY and CDR2 SVGAGI come from the germline V gene. The V and J ends lost 5 bases and 8 bases, in that order; junction bases with no gene match: 6. CDR3 nucleotides: TGTGCCAGCAGTGGGGGGACTAATCATGAGCAGTTCTTC. It encodes CASSGGTNHEQFF.

This clonotype has only one observation. One end of the junction varies from germline; a read error may be responsible. This chain connects TRBV3-1 to TRBJ1-5; D might be TRBD1 (6 bases). The CDR3 runs 14 residues. CDR1 LGHDT and CDR2 YNNKEL come from the germline V gene (reference sequence). This chain's CDR3 is CANSRGNRDQPQHF. For the CDR3, the DNA is TGTGCCAACAGCCGCGGAAACAGGGATCAGCCCCAGCATTTT. Full variable domain (missing parts from reference TRBV3-1 and TRBJ1-5): DTAVSQTPKYLVTQMGNDKSIKCEQNLGHDTMYWYKQDSKKFLKIMFSYNNKELIINETVPNRFSPKSPDKAHLNLHINSLELGDSAVYFCANSRGNRDQPQHFGDGTRLSIL.

The V gene is TRBV15, the J gene TRBJ2-5; 8 nucleotides line up with TRBD2. In germline, CDR1 is LNHNV, CDR2 YYDKDF (reference sequence). CDR3 length equals 17 residues. With 0 bases clipped from V and 11 bases from J, the junction kept 17 bases outside the gene matches. The CDR3: CATSRESRLAGSGEQYF. Here the CDR3 DNA reads TGTGCCACCAGCAGAGAATCGAGGCTAGCGGGCTCAGGAGAGCAGTACTTC.

The gene calls are TRBV20-1 and TRBJ2-6; possibly TRBD2 for D (6 bases). The CDR3 loop spans 14 amino acids. Germline V gene sequence: CDR1 DFQATT, CDR2 SNEGSKA (reference sequence). V lost 6 bases, J lost 2 bases, and 11 bases lay in between. This CDR3 is CSADAGTGANVLTF. CDR3 nucleotide sequence: TGCAGTGCGGATGCGGGAACTGGGGCCAACGTCCTGACTTTC.

The rearrangement joins TRBV10-3 to TRBJ1-3, with D maybe TRBD1 (6 bases). Per germline, CDR1 ENHRY and CDR2 SYGVKD. Trimming took 5 bases from V and 2 from J, leaving 16 bases between them. The CDR3 covers 16 residues. The CDR3 DNA follows: TGTGCCATCAGTCCCCTCCTTAAGGGGGCTGGAAACACCATATATTTT. Amino acid sequence: CAISPLLKGAGNTIYF.

For this clonotype: One end of the junction fails to match germline, which may point to a read error. This rearrangement joins TRBV5-1 to TRBJ2-1, with TRBD2 matching over 8 bases. The germline V gene has CDR1 SGHRS and CDR2 YFSETQ. The CDR3 has 15 residues. The CDR3 region is CASSVSGTNYNERFF. CDR3 DNA: TGCGCCAGCAGCGTTAGCGGGACCAATTACAATGAGCGGTTCTTC.

Many counts were recorded for this clonotype. The chain combines TRBV30 with TRBJ2-7, with a weak D call TRBD2 (6 bases). V lost 0 bases to trimming and J lost 0 bases, with 9 bases between them. Germline assignment: CDR1 GTSNPN and CDR2 SVGIG (reference sequence). This CDR3 region has 14 residues. The CDR3 DNA is TGTGCCTGGAGTGTTGGGGGAGGCTCCTACGAGCAGTACTTC. This translates into CAWSVGGGSYEQYF.

The chain employs TRBV7-2 and TRBJ2-7; the match to TRBD1 covers 7 bases. The V and J ends lost 1 base and 7 bases, in that order; junction bases with no gene match: 7. This CDR3 has 14 residues. Looked up from germline, CDR1 is SGHTA and CDR2 is FQGNSA. The CDR3 DNA sequence: TGTGCCAGCAGCTTAGAGACAGGGCCCAATGAGCAGTACTTC. Amino acid sequence: CASSLETGPNEQYF.

CDR3 protein: CASTLAGTSTDTQYF. CDR3 DNA: TGTGCCAGCACCTTAGCGGGAACTAGCACAGATACGCAGTATTTT. The chain combines TRBV12-3 or TRBV12-4 with TRBJ2-3, with 8 positions matching TRBD2. V shed 7 bases and J 0 bases; nucleotides not matched to a gene: 6. This CDR3 is 15 amino acids long.

This chain uses TRBV5-4 with TRBJ1-1, with no clear D. V was pared by 4 bases and J by 0 bases, with 13 bases between. Germline loops: CDR1 SGHNT, CDR2 YYREEE (reference sequence). This CDR3 is built from 15 residues. CDR3 amino acids: CASSPEATVNTEAFF. The CDR3 nucleotides are TGTGCCAGCAGCCCCGAAGCAACGGTGAACACTGAAGCTTTCTTT.

V and J are TRBV9 and TRBJ2-7; D call uncertain. This CDR3 is 12 amino acids long. V was trimmed by 0 bases and J by 10 bases, leaving 11 bases between them. The germline V gene encodes CDR1 SGDLS and CDR2 YYNGEE. CDR3 in DNA: TGTGCCAGCAGCGTAGACCACTACTCCCAGTACTTC. Its protein is CASSVDHYSQYF.

The V call is TRBV15, the J call TRBJ2-4; possibly TRBD1 for D (6 bases). The last part of the DNA fits TRBJ2-7 better; the J call may be wrong. The CDR3 contains 14 residues. Germline-derived CDR1 and CDR2 are LNHNV and YYDKDF (reference sequence). The CDR3 DNA follows: TGTGCCACCAGCTTAGACAGGATGACCTACGAGCAGTACTTC. Amino acids: CATSLDRMTYEQYF.

CDR3 residues: CAWSPVRGYEQYF. CDR3 coding DNA: TGTGCCTGGAGTCCCGTCAGGGGCTACGAGCAGTACTTC. The J gene is TRBJ2-7, the V gene TRBV30; possibly TRBD1 for D (6 bases). Germline V lookup: CDR1 GTSNPN, CDR2 SVGIG (reference sequence). V gave up 2 bases and J gave up 3 bases, with 11 bases separating them. The CDR3 contains 13 residues.

The rearrangement links TRBV29-1 to TRBJ1-1, with 12 bases that match TRBD1. The CDR3 loop spans 15 amino acids. Germline lookup yields CDR1 SQVTM and CDR2 ANQGSEA. Trimming removed 4 bases from V and 0 bases from J; junction bases left unmatched: 3. The CDR3 sequence: CSVGDRGQMNTEAFF. CDR3 coding DNA: TGCAGCGTTGGGGACAGGGGGCAAATGAACACTGAAGCTTTCTTT.